What follows are 16 T cell receptor beta chains derived from one specimen sequenced in a study of T cell repertoires in cytomegalovirus infection. TCRdb reanalysed the reads using MiXCR and keeps one entry per CDR3 protein. The table records around 360,000 distinct CDR3 sequences, about a third of them present only once. No antigens are known for them. The sequencing used cultured PBMCs, collected from culture after CMV antigen stimulation. These receptor sequences come from a human donor in good health (CMV status not recorded). Some clones in this sample may be carry-over from other donors' samples.

The J gene is TRBJ1-1, the V gene TRBV6-2 or TRBV6-3; D ambiguous. This CDR3 region has 13 residues. V lost 6 bases, J lost 1 base, and 9 bases lay in between. CDR1 and CDR2 (germline): MNHEY, SVGEGT. CDR3 nucleotides: TGTGCCAGCAGCACACAGCGGAACACTGAAGCTTTCTTT. As protein: CASSTQRNTEAFF.

This clonotype came up a few times. The chain combines TRBV7-2 with TRBJ1-1; D remains unclear. V lost 5 bases to trimming and J lost 6 bases, with 16 bases between them. Germline loops: CDR1 SGHTA, CDR2 FQGNSA. The CDR3 consists of 14 residues. The CDR3 is CASSLIGRKAEAFF. CDR3 nucleotide sequence: TGTGCCAGCAGCCTAATTGGGAGGAAGGCTGAAGCTTTCTTT.

This rearrangement joins TRBV7-6 to TRBJ2-1, with D perhaps TRBD2 (5 bases). The germline gives CDR1 SGHVS, CDR2 FNYEAQ. This CDR3 contains 18 residues. V was trimmed by 3 bases and J by 0 bases, leaving 18 bases between them. The CDR3 here is CASSFVLFGSSSYNEQFF. CDR3 DNA: TGTGCCAGCAGCTTTGTGCTTTTTGGGAGCAGCTCCTACAATGAGCAGTTCTTC.

This rearrangement joins TRBV20-1 to TRBJ1-4; tentatively, D is TRBD1 (5 bases). The CDR3 loop spans 12 amino acids. Trimming stripped 0 bases from V and 15 bases from J, with 14 bases between. Germline loops: CDR1 DFQATT, CDR2 SNEGSKA (reference sequence). The CDR3 reads CSARETQGGMFF. CDR3 bases: TGCAGTGCTAGAGAGACCCAGGGCGGGATGTTTTTT.

This clonotype was picked up many times. The chain is built from TRBV7-6 and TRBJ1-1, with TRBD1 matching 8 bases. The CDR3 loop spans 16 amino acids. V lost 1 base and J lost 5; bases outside the gene matches: 9. Germline-derived CDR1 and CDR2 are SGHVS and FNYEAQ. The CDR3 coding sequence is TGTGCCAGCAGCTTAGGACAGGGGATGGGGTCGACTGAAGCTTTCTTT. It translates to CASSLGQGMGSTEAFF.

A few counts support this clonotype. DNA for the CDR3: TGCAGTGCTAGAGATCCTGAGTTAGGCAGTGAGCAGTTCTTC. It codes for CSARDPELGSEQFF. The V call is TRBV20-1, the J call TRBJ2-1; D is unresolved. In germline, CDR1 is DFQATT, CDR2 SNEGSKA (reference sequence). The CDR3 loop spans 14 amino acids. V was clipped by 0 bases and J by 9 bases, with 15 bases between them.

This clonotype appeared many times. The J gene is TRBJ2-2, the V gene TRBV7-2; weak D call: TRBD2 (5 bases). Germline lookup yields CDR1 SGHTA and CDR2 FQGNSA. CDR3 size: 14 residues. With 5 bases removed from V and 1 base from J, the gap between germline ends came to 8 bases. This chain's CDR3 is CASSADWNTGELFF. The CDR3, as DNA: TGTGCCAGCAGCGCGGACTGGAACACCGGGGAGCTGTTTTTT.

The gene calls are TRBV9 and TRBJ2-1, with 9 bases that match TRBD2. Germline CDR1 and CDR2: SGDLS and YYNGEE. The V and J ends lost 3 bases and 10 bases, in that order; junction bases with no gene match: 11. This CDR3 spans 15 amino acids. The CDR3 here is CASSDLAGRGEEQFF. CDR3 DNA: TGTGCCAGCAGCGATCTAGCGGGACGAGGGGAGGAGCAGTTCTTC.

The chain uses TRBV6-6 and TRBJ2-7; 7 bases match TRBD2. V lost 1 base to trimming and J lost 1 base; unmatched junction nucleotides: 1. This CDR3 is built from 14 residues. Germline V gene data show CDR1 as MNHNY and CDR2 as SVGAGI (reference sequence). The CDR3 spells CASSYWGGSYEQYF. CDR3 in DNA: TGTGCCAGCAGTTACTGGGGGGGGTCCTACGAGCAGTACTTC.

V and J are TRBV20-1 and TRBJ2-1, with 8 bases lining up with TRBD2. This CDR3 has 14 amino acids. The V and J ends lost 7 bases and 8 bases, in that order; junction bases with no gene match: 13. Germline V lookup: CDR1 DFQATT, CDR2 SNEGSKA (reference sequence). This chain's CDR3 is CSVSSGGPTDEQFF. CDR3 DNA: TGCAGTGTTAGTTCGGGAGGGCCAACGGATGAGCAGTTCTTC.

The chain has TRBV6-2 or TRBV6-3 and TRBJ1-1, with D uncertain. V was clipped by 6 bases and J by 4 bases, with 15 bases between them. This CDR3 contains 14 residues. Germline V gene data show CDR1 as MNHEY and CDR2 as SVGEGT. The CDR3 sequence is CASSPRVLGTEAFF. In DNA form, the CDR3 reads TGTGCCAGCAGCCCCCGGGTTTTGGGCACTGAAGCTTTCTTT.

The chain recombines TRBV20-1 with TRBJ2-2; D not resolved. The CDR3 is 11 residues long. Trimming removed 7 bases from V and 5 bases from J, with 8 bases in between. The germline gives CDR1 DFQATT, CDR2 SNEGSKA (reference sequence). CDR3 coding DNA: TGCAGTGTACAGCGTACCGGGGAGCTGTTTTTT. This codes for CSVQRTGELFF.

The gene calls are TRBV6-2 or TRBV6-3 and TRBJ2-7; TRBD2 matches 7 bases. The germline V gene encodes CDR1 MNHEY and CDR2 SVGEGT. The CDR3 loop spans 15 amino acids. J was trimmed by 3 bases and V by 5 bases; bases with no gene match: 10. This CDR3 reads CASSRSGTTNYEQYF. The CDR3 DNA sequence: TGTGCCAGCAGTCGCTCAGGGACTACCAACTACGAGCAGTACTTC.

The chain couples TRBV7-8 to TRBJ2-1; either TRBD1 or TRBD2 may supply D (5 bases each). CDR3 length equals 15 residues. Trimming removed 5 bases at V and 6 bases at J, with 17 bases between. CDR1 is SGHVS, CDR2 FQNEAQ, per germline. CDR3 amino acids: CASSSERDHRNEQFF. The CDR3 DNA reads as TGTGCCAGCAGCAGTGAAAGGGACCACCGCAATGAGCAGTTCTTC.

Only one count was recorded for this clonotype. The CDR3 region is CASSLSLGLTGELFF. CDR3 nucleotides: TGCGCCAGCAGCTTGAGCCTAGGACTCACCGGGGAGCTGTTTTTT. The chain couples TRBV5-1 to TRBJ2-2; a weak D match, TRBD2 (5 bases). This CDR3 is 15 amino acids long. V was shortened by 1 base and J by 4 bases, with 11 bases between the two germline ends. CDR1 and CDR2 (germline): SGHRS, YFSETQ.

This clonotype was detected a few times. V and J are TRBV4-3 and TRBJ2-1; D not resolved. The CDR3 is made up of 14 amino acids. V was clipped by 1 base and J by 9 bases, with 13 bases between them. The V gene's germline CDR1 is LGHNA and CDR2 YSLEER. In nucleotides, the CDR3 is TGCGCCAGCAGCCAAGGCGAGGAAGGTCTTGAGCAGTTCTTC. This encodes CASSQGEEGLEQFF.